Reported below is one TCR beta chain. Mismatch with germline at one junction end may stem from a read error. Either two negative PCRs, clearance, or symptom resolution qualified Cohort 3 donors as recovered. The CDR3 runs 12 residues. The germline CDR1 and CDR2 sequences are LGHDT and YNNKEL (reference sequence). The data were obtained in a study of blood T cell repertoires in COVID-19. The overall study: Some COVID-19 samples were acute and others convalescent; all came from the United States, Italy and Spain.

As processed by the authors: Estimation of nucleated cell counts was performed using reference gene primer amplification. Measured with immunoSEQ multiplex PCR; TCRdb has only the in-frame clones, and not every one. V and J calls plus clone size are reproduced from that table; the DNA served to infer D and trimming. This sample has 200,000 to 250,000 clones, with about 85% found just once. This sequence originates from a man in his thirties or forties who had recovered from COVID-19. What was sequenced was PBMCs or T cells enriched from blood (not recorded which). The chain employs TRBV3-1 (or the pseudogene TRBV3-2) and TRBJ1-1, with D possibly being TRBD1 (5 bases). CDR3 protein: CASSHRTGTSRF. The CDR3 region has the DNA TGTGCCAGCAGCCATAGAACGGGGACTAGTAGGTTT.